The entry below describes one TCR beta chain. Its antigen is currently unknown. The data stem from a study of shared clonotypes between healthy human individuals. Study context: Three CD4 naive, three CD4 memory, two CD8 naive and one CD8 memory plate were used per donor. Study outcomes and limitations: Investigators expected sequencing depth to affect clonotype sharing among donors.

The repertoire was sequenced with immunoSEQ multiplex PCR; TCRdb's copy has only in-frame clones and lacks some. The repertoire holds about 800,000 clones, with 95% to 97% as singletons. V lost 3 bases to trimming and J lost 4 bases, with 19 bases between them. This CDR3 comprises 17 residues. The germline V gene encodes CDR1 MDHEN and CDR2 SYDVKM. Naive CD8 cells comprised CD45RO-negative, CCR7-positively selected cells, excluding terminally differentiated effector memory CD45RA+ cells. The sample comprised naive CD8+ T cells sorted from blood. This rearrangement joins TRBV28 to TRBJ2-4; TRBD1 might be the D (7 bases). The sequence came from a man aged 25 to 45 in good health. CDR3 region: CASSFPQGGTRKNIQYF. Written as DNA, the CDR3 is TGTGCCAGCAGTTTCCCGCAGGGGGGTACCAGGAAAAACATTCAGTACTTC.